The sample holds many counts of the clone carrying this T cell receptor (beta chain). Its antigen remains unknown. This sample is drawn from a study of T cells in Graves' hyperthyroidism and ophthalmopathy. Study results and limitations: Median prediction lead before ophthalmopathy onset was 5.5 to 7 months with the model.

CDR1 is SEHNR and CDR2 is FQNEAQ in the germline V gene (reference sequence). The CDR3 has 14 amino acids. Trimming took 4 bases from V and 1 from J; bases not matched to a gene: 3. Researchers took RNA transcripts and amplified the TCR beta CDR3 regions from them. The primer set for the first-round RT-PCR of the TCR CDR3 was HTBI. Using its own MiXCR run on the multiplex PCR reads, TCRdb lists one record per CDR3 protein. The table shows about 560,000 distinct CDR3 sequences, with over 15% occurring only once. This TCR was sampled from a woman aged 18-29 years with Graves' hyperthyroidism. V and J are TRBV7-9 and TRBJ1-1; 7 bases map to TRBD1. Input material: blood. In nucleotides, the CDR3 is TGTGCCAGCAGCTCCGACAGGGCGAACACTGAAGCTTTCTTT. Its protein is CASSSDRANTEAFF.